Sequencing of this T cell receptor (beta chain) was carried out in a study of T cell changes during pregnancy in multiple sclerosis. Profiling relied on immunoSEQ multiplex PCR, and the TCRdb table lists in-frame clones only, not all of them. This sample yields fewer than 20,000 clones, of which 95% to 97% are seen a single time; 0.89% belongs to the top ten. Between the trimmed V and J ends, which lost 2 bases and 8 bases, there was a span of 9 bases. Germline assignment: CDR1 WNHNN and CDR2 SYGVQD (reference sequence). This CDR3 is 13 amino acids long. Sequencing was performed on peripheral blood, taken in the third trimester of pregnancy. The chain is built from TRBV10-1 and TRBJ2-2, with D tentatively TRBD1 (5 bases). The clonotype was recovered from a female donor with multiple sclerosis, enrolled in a pregnancy study. The chain's CDR3 is CASSERGVGELFF. CDR3 DNA: TGCGCCAGCAGTGAGAGGGGTGTAGGGGAGCTGTTTTTT.